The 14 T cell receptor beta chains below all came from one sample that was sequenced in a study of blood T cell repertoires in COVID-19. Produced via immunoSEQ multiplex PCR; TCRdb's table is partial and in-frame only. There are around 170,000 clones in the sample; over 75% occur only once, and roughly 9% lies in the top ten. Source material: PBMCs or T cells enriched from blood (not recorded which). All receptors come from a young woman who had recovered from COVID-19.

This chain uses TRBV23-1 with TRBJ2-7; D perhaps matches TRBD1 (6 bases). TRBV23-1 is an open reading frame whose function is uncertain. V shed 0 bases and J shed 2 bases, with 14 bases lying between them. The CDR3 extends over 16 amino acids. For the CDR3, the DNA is TGCGCCAGCAGTCAATCCATCGGGACAAAACCCTACGAGCAGTACTTC. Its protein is CASSQSIGTKPYEQYF.

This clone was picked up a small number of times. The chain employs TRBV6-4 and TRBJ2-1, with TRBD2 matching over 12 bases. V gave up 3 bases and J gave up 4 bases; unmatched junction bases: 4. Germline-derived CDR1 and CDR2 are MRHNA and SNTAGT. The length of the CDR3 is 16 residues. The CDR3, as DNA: TGTGCCAGCAGTGAACCTAGCGGGGGGGCTTACAATGAGCAGTTCTTC. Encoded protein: CASSEPSGGAYNEQFF.

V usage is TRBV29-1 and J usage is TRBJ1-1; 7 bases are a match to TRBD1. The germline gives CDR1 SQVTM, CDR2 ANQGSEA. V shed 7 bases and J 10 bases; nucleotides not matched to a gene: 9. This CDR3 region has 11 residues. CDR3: CSGTSGQLAFF. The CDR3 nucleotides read TGCAGCGGGACGTCGGGACAGTTAGCTTTCTTT.

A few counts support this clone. The CDR3 nucleotides read TGTGCCAGCAGCAAGGGGCTTTTTGAGCAGTTCTTC. Residues: CASSKGLFEQFF. The chain is built from TRBV7-2 and TRBJ2-1, with D perhaps TRBD1 (5 bases). V lost 5 bases and J lost 9, with 11 bases in between. The CDR3 is 12 residues long. Germline loops: CDR1 SGHTA, CDR2 FQGNSA.

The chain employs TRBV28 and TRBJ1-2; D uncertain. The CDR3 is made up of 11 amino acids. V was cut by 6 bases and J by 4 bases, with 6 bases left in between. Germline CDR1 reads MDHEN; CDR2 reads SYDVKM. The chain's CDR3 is CASSRSYGYTF. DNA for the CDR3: TGTGCCAGCAGCCGGAGCTATGGCTACACCTTC.

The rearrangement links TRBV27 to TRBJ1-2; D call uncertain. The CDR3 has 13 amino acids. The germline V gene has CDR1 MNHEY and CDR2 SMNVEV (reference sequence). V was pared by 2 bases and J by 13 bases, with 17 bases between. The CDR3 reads CASSLRSHLEGTF. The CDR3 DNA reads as TGTGCCAGCAGTTTAAGGTCGCACCTGGAGGGCACCTTC.

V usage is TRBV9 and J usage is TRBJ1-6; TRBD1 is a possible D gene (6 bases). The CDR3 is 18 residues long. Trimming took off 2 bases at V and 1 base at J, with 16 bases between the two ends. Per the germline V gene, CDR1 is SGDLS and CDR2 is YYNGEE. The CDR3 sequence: CASSVSGAAGSYNSPLHF. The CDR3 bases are TGTGCCAGCAGCGTGTCAGGGGCGGCTGGGTCCTATAATTCACCCCTCCACTTT.

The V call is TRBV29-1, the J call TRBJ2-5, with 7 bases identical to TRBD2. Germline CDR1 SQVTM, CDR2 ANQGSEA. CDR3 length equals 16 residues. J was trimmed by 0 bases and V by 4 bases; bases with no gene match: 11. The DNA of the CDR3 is TGCAGCGTTGGGCCCTCTAGCGGAGAGTACCAAGAGACCCAGTACTTC. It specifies CSVGPSSGEYQETQYF. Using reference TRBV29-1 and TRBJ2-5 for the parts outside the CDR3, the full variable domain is SAVISQKPSRDICQRGTSLTIQCQVDSQVTMMFWYRQQPGQSLTLIATANQGSEATYESGFVIDKFPISRPNLTFSTLTVSNMSPEDSSIYLCSVGPSSGEYQETQYFGPGTRLLVL.

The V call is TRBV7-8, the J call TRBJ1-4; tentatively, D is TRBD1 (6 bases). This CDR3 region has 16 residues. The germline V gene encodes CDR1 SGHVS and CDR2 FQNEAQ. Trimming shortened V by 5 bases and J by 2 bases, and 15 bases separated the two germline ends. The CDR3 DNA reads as TGTGCCAGCAGCCCAACCGGGGGGGGCACTAATGAAAAACTGTTTTTT. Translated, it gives CASSPTGGGTNEKLFF.

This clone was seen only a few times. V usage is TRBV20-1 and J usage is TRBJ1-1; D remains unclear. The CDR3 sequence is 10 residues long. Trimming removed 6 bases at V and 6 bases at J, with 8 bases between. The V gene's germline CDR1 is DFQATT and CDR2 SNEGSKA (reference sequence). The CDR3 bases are TGCAGTGCAGGGAGCGCTGAAGCTTTCTTT. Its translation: CSAGSAEAFF.

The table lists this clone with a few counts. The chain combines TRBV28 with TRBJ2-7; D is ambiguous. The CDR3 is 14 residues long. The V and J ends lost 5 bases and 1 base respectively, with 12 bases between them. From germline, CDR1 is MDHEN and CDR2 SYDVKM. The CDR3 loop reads CASSADPRSYEQYF. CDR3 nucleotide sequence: TGTGCCAGCAGTGCCGACCCGAGGTCCTACGAGCAGTACTTC.

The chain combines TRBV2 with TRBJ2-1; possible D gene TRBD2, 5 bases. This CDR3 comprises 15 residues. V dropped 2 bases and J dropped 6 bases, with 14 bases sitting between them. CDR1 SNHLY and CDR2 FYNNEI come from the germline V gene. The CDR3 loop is CASSEWLSRVNEQFF. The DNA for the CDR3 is TGTGCCAGCAGTGAATGGCTCTCGAGGGTCAATGAGCAGTTCTTC.

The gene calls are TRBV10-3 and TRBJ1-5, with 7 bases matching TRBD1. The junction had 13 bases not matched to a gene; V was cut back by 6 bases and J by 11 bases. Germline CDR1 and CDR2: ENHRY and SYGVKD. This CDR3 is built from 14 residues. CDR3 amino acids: CAISDDRDGQAQHF. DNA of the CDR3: TGTGCCATCAGCGACGACAGGGACGGTCAAGCCCAGCATTTT.

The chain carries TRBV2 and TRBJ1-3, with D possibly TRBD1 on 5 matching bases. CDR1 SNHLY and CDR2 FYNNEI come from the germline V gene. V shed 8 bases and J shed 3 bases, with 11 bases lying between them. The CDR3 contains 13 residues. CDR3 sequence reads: CASEQVLGNTIYF. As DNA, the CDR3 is TGTGCCAGCGAACAGGTCCTTGGAAACACCATATATTTT. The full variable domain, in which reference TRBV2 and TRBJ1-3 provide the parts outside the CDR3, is EPEVTQTPSHQVTQMGQEVILRCVPISNHLYFYWYRQILGQKVEFLVSFYNNEISEKSEIFDDQFSVERPDGSNFTLKIRSTKLEDSAMYFCASEQVLGNTIYFGEGSWLTVV.